The clone carrying this TCR beta chain has ten or more counts. Antigen specificity is unknown. By quantitative 5'-RACE with molecular barcodes, the TCR beta libraries were made. TCRdb reanalysed the 5' RACE reads using MiXCR and keeps one entry per CDR3 protein. Here the sample spans roughly 250,000 distinct CDR3 sequences, approximately 9% being singletons. This record belongs to a study of CD8 T cells in ankylosing spondylitis. Study-level points and caveats: It appeared that ankylosing spondylitis blood was characterized by a TCR beta motif of several highly homologous variants. Some of the motif variants had earlier been found in reactive arthritis patients' fluid and blood. Reportedly, matched ankylosing spondylitis synovial fluid was significantly enriched for disease-linked clones.

The sequence derives from a male donor with ankylosing spondylitis or in good health (not recorded which). The sequenced sample consisted of blood, either unsorted or a sorted T cell fraction (not recorded which).

CDR3 nucleotides: TGTGCCAGCAGTTTAGGAGGGGCTAGCACAGATACGCAGTATTTT. Amino acids: CASSLGGASTDTQYF. The rearrangement joins TRBV12-3 or TRBV12-4 to TRBJ2-3; D tentatively fits TRBD1 or TRBD2 (5 bases each). The CDR3 runs to 15 residues. The V end lost 1 base, the J end lost 0 bases, and 8 bases lay between the germline ends.